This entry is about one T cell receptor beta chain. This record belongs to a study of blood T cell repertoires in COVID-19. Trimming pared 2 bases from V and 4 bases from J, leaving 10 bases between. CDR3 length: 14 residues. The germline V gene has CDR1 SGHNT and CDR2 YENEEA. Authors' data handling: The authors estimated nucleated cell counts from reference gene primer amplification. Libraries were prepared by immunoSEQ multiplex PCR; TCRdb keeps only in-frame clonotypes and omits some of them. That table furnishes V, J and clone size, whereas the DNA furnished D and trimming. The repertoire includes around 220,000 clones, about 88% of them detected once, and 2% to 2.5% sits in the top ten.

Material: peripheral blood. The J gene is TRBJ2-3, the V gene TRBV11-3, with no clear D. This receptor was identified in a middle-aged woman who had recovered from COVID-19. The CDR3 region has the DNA TGTGCCAGCAGCTTAAGAAGCCTGGCAGATACGCAGTATTTT. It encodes CASSLRSLADTQYF.